This T cell receptor beta chain was recovered during a study of blood T cells in healthy people across ages. Study-level results: With unsorted PBMCs, a conclusive comparison of naive versus antigen-experienced cells was not possible. Unknown donor CMV status possibly confounded expanded clonotype changes.

Germline V CDR1 and CDR2: SGHTA, FQGNSA. There are 16 residues in the CDR3. V lost 5 bases and J 0 bases, leaving 14 bases between the germline ends. Details on this clonotype: No antigen is known for it.

It was with a sample-barcoded 5' primer and a J-beta primer mix that a second PCR of about 6 to 12 cycles was run. TCRdb recomputed calls from the 5' RACE reads with MiXCR, one row per CDR3 protein. The data show some 320,000 distinct CDR3 sequences, with 27% seen just once and approximately 30% held by the top ten. Each individual donor underwent a draw of about 9.9 milliliters of peripheral blood. The gene calls are TRBV7-2 and TRBJ2-4; tentatively, D is TRBD2 (5 bases). The sample taken for sequencing was blood. This TCR derives from a woman in her 70s in good health. CDR3: CASSPGLQLAKNIQYF. CDR3 sequence (DNA): TGTGCCAGCAGCCCCGGACTCCAATTAGCCAAAAACATTCAGTACTTC.